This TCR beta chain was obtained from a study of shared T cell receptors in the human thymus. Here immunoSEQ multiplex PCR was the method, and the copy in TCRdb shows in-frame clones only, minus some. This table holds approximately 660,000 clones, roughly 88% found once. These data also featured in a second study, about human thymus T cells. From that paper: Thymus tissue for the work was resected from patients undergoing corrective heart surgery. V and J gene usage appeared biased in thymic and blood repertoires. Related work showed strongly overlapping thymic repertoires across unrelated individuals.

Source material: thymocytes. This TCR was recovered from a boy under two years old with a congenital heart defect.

The CDR3 DNA follows: TGTGCCAGCAGCCAAGATACCGCGACAGGTTCGGGGGGCTACACCTTC. It yields the protein CASSQDTATGSGGYTF. The genes are TRBV14 and TRBJ1-2; TRBD1 is a possible D gene (6 bases). Trimming removed 0 bases from V and 8 bases from J, with 19 bases in between. Germline values: CDR1 SGHDN, CDR2 FVKESK. CDR3 size: 16 residues.